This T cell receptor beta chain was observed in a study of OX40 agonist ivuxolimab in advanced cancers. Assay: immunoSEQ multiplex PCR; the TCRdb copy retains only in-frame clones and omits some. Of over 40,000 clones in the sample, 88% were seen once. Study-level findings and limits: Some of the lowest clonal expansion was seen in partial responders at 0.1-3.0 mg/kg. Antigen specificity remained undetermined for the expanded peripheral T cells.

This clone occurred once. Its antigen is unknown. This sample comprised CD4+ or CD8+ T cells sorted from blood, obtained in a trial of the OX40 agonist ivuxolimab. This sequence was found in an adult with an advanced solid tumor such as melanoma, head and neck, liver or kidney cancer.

DNA for the CDR3: TGTGCCATCAGTGAGTCGACGAGGCGCGGGGGGGCGAGCACCGGGGAGCTGTTTTTT. It is translated as CAISESTRRGGASTGELFF. The rearrangement uses TRBV10-3 and TRBJ2-2, with TRBD2 matching 9 bases. This CDR3 comprises 19 residues. The germline CDR1 and CDR2 sequences are ENHRY and SYGVKD. Losses at the gene ends were 0 bases for V and 4 bases for J; bases not matched to a gene: 12.